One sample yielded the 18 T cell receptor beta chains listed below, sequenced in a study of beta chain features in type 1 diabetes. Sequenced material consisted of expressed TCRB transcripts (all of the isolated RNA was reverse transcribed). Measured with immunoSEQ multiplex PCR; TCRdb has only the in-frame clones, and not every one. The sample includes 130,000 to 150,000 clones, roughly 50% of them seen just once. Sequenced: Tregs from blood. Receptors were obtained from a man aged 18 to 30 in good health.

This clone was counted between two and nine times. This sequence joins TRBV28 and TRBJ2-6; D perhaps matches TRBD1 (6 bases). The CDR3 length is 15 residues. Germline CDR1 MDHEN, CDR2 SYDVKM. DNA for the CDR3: TGTGCAGCTGGTACAGGGACCTCTGGGGCCAACGTCCTGACTTTC. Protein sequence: CAAGTGTSGANVLTF.

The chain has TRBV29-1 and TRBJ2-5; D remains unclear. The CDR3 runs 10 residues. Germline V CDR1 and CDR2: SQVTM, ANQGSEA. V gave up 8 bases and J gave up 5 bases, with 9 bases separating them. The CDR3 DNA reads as TGCAGCTACAGAACGGAGACCCAGTACTTC. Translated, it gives CSYRTETQYF.

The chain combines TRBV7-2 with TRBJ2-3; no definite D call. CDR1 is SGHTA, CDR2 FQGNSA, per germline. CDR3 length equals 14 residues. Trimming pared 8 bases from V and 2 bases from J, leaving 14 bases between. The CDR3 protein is CASAAVGVTDTQYF. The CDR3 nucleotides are TGTGCCAGCGCGGCGGTTGGAGTCACAGATACGCAGTATTTT.

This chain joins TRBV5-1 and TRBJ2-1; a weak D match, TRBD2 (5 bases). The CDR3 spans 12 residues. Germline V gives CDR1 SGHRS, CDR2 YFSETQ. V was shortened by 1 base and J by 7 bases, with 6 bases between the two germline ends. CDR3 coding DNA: TGCGCCAGCAGCTTGTGGGAGAATGAGCAGTTCTTC. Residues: CASSLWENEQFF. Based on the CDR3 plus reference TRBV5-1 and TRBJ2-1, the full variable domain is KAGVTQTPRYLIKTRGQQVTLSCSPISGHRSVSWYQQTPGQGLQFLFEYFSETQRNKGNFPGRFSGRQFSNSRSEMNVSTLELGDSALYLCASSLWENEQFFGPGTRLTVL.

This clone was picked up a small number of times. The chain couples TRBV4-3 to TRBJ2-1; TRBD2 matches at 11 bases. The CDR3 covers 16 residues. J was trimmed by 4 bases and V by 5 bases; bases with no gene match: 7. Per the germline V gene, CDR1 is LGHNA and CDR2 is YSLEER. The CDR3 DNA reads TGCGCCAGCAGCTTGTTTCTAGCGGGGGGTTACAATGAGCAGTTCTTC. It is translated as CASSLFLAGGYNEQFF.

CDR3 region: CASNQGGGLPPQHF. Written as DNA, the CDR3 is TGTGCCAGCAACCAAGGCGGGGGGCTCCCGCCCCAGCATTTT. The chain recombines TRBV7-2 with TRBJ1-5; D perhaps matches TRBD1 (6 bases). With 7 bases removed from V and 9 bases from J, the gap between germline ends came to 19 bases. Germline assignment: CDR1 SGHTA and CDR2 FQGNSA. The CDR3 extends over 14 amino acids.

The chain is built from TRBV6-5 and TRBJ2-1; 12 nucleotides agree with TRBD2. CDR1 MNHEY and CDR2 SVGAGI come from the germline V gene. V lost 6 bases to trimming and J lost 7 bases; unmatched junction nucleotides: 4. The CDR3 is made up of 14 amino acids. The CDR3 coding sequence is TGTGCCAGCAGCGAGACTAGCGGGAGTAATGAGCAGTTCTTC. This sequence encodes CASSETSGSNEQFF.

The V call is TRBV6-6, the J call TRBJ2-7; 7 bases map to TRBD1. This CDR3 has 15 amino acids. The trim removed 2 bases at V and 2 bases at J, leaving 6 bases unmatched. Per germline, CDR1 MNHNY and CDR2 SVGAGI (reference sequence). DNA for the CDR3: TGTGCCAGCAGTTACGACAGGGAAGTTGCCTACGAGCAGTACTTC. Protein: CASSYDREVAYEQYF.

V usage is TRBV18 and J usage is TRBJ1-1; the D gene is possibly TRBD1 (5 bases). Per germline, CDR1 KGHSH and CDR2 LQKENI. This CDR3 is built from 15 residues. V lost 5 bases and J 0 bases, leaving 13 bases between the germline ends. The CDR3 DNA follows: TGTGCCAGCTCATCCCGACAGATAATGAACACTGAAGCTTTCTTT. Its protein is CASSSRQIMNTEAFF.

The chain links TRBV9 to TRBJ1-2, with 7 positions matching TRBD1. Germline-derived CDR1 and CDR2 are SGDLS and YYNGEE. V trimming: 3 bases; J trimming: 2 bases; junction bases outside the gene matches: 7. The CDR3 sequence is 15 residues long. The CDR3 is CASSEGGQMNYGYTF. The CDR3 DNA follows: TGTGCCAGCAGCGAGGGGGGACAGATGAACTATGGCTACACCTTC.

The CDR3 sequence: CASSTGRRGGGQPQHF. The CDR3 DNA reads TGTGCCAGTAGTACTGGACGTCGAGGGGGCGGTCAGCCCCAGCATTTT. V is TRBV19 and J is TRBJ1-5; TRBD1 matches at 7 bases. This CDR3 spans 16 amino acids. The germline V gene has CDR1 LNHDA and CDR2 SQIVND (reference sequence). The V segment lost 4 bases and the J segment 6 bases; nucleotides outside the gene matches: 12.

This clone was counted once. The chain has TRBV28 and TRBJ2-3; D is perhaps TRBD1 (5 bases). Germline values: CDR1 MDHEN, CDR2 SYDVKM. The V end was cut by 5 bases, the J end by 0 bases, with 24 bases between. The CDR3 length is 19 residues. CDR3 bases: TGTGCCAGCAGTCCTGCAGCCTGGGGCAGTGCCACTAGCACAGATACGCAGTATTTT. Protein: CASSPAAWGSATSTDTQYF.

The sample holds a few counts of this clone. CDR3 nucleotides: TGCGCCAGCCGGAGGGTGAGGAGGGGACTAGCGGGAGGAGATACGCAGTATTTT. Amino acid sequence: CASRRVRRGLAGGDTQYF. The chain combines TRBV4-1 with TRBJ2-3, with TRBD2 matching 15 bases. Germline values: CDR1 MGHRA, CDR2 YSYEKL. J gave up 5 bases and V 8 bases, and 14 bases lay outside the gene matches. CDR3 length equals 18 residues.

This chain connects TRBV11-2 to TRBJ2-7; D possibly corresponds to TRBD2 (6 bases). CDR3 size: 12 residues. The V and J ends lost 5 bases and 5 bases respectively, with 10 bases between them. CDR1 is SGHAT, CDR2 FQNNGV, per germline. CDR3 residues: CASSLGGNEQYF. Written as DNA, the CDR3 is TGTGCCAGCAGCCTTGGGGGGAACGAGCAGTACTTC.

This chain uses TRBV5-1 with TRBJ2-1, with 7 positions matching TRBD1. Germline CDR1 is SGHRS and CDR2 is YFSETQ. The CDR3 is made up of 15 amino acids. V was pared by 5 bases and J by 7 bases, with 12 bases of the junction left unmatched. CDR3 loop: CASSSVTGVLNEQFF. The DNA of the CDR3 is TGCGCCAGCAGTAGTGTTACAGGGGTCCTGAATGAGCAGTTCTTC.

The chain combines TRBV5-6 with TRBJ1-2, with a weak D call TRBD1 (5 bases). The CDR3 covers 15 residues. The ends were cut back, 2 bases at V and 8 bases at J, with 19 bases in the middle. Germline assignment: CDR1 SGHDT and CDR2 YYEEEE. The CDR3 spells CASSLPNTGWGGYTF. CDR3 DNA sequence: TGTGCCAGCAGCTTACCAAACACAGGATGGGGCGGCTACACCTTC.

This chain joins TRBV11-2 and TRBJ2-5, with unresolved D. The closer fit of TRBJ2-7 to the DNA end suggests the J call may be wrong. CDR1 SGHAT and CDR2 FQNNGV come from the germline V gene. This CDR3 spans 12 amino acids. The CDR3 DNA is TGTGCCAGCAGCTTGTCTCCTTTCGAGCAGTACTTC. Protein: CASSLSPFEQYF.

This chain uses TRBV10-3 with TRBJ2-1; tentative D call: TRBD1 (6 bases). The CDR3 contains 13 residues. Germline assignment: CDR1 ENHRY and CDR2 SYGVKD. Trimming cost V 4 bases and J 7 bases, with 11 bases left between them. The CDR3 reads CAISGGQFNEQFF. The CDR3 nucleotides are TGTGCCATCAGTGGAGGACAGTTTAATGAGCAGTTCTTC.